The clone carrying this T cell receptor (beta chain) was seen only a few times. The data belong to a study of T cells in narcolepsy. V shed 2 bases and J shed 0 bases, with 15 bases lying between them. The V gene's germline CDR1 is GTSNPN and CDR2 SVGIG (reference sequence). The CDR3 runs 16 residues. TCRdb's copy holds only in-frame clones and misses some; the assay was immunoSEQ multiplex PCR. The profile shows under 40,000 clones, under 90% of them singletons. The V gene is TRBV30, the J gene TRBJ2-3, with TRBD2 as a possible D gene (6 bases). The receptor was isolated from a human donor with narcolepsy. Sequenced sample: CD45RA- memory CD4+ T cells from PBMCs. The CDR3 region has the DNA TGTGCCTGGAGTTTCCCCGGGACTGGTAGCACAGATACGCAGTATTTT. Translating it yields CAWSFPGTGSTDTQYF.